The clone carrying this T cell receptor (beta chain) was seen more than once but under ten times. Its specificity is not known. Researchers used 5'RACE with constant-segment primers to make TCR alpha and TCR beta cDNA libraries that carry sample barcodes and UMIs. Via MiXCR, TCRdb re-called the 5' RACE reads, giving one row per CDR3 protein. The top ten clones hold approximately 25% of a sample with 140,000 to 150,000 distinct CDR3 sequences, less than 25% of them seen once. The record originates from a study of T-cell memory formation after mild COVID-19. With V trimmed by 4 bases and J by 1 base, 5 bases remained unmatched. CDR1 and CDR2 from the germline V gene are MGHDK and SYGVNS. This CDR3 region has 15 residues. Findings and caveats of the study: Shrinking CD4+ clones were chiefly CM and EM; CD8+ ones were chiefly EMRA. Some SARS-CoV-2-responding clones were already detected in memory before infection.

The origin of this receptor is an adult woman who had mild COVID-19 (a few samples of this study predate the infection). Cell type and time point are not known. Sequencing was carried out using PBMCs or a T cell subset sorted from them (not recorded which). The V gene is TRBV25-1, the J gene TRBJ1-1; 8 nucleotides match TRBD1. The CDR3 reads CASSVSGTGNTEAFF. DNA for the CDR3: TGTGCCAGCAGTGTTTCCGGGACAGGGAACACTGAAGCTTTCTTT.